This T cell receptor beta chain was captured in a study of blood T cell repertoires in COVID-19 (TCRdb year 2020). Broadly, across the study: Recovered participants in ImmuneRACE Cohort 3 were defined by two consecutive negative NP/OP PCR tests, clearance by a healthcare professional, or resolution of symptoms. Where available, HLA class I and class II types were obtained from metadata supplied by the sample provider rather than from assay-based typing. The samples were drawn from the first 160 participants of the ongoing ImmuneRACE study and from about 1,200 subjects provided by 6 global collaborators. The dataset comprised deeply sampled blood TCRbeta repertoires from subjects exposed to, actively infected with, or recovered from COVID-19. The material from the prospective study consisted of cDNA or gDNA derived from T cells, B-cell-depleted T cells, or PBMCs. Samples from collaborators originated in the United States, Italy and Spain and spanned both the acute and convalescent phases of COVID-19. The repertoires were released in a freely available public database intended as a resource for research on the immune response to SARS-CoV-2. A de-identified subject ID, COVID-19 status, age in years and sex were almost always included in the sample metadata. Here is what the overall study found, with its caveats: The quantity of clinical and demographic metadata differed by source and by participant and was supplied without curation.

From a lookup of the germline V gene, CDR1 and CDR2 are SQVTM and ANQGSEA. V loses 4 bases at its end and J loses 7 bases; junction bases beyond the gene matches: 4. There are 12 amino acids in the CDR3, from cysteine to phenylalanine inclusive. The read is trimmed to its CDR3 DNA, 36 bases read in frame from base 1. A note on this clone: The antigen this receptor binds is unknown. No clone much larger than this one lies a single base away; base qualities are absent.

Participants in the prospective study were aged about 18 to 95 years, lived in 20 to 30 United States geographic areas, and enrolled through a virtual design. To assign participants to cohorts, the prospective study relied on clinical history that participants themselves reported in a screening survey and a study questionnaire. Mobile phlebotomists in the prospective study collected whole blood, serum and a nasopharyngeal or oropharyngeal swab from every participant. Over a roughly 2-month period, participants in the prospective study had the option of providing additional blood draws and questionnaires. Before DNA extraction, prospective study blood samples were shipped either frozen or at room temperature. TCRbeta CDR3 regions were amplified from genomic DNA by means of the immunoSEQ Assay, a bias-controlled multiplex PCR. As for the authors' bioinformatics: The number of nucleated cells in each sample was estimated from the amplification of reference gene primers within the assay. Sequence reads were collapsed and filtered to measure the absolute abundance of every unique TCRbeta CDR3 rearrangement. For each sample, productive Simpson clonality was calculated as the square root of Simpson's diversity index over productive rearrangements. Sourced from immuneACCESS, this table was stored by TCRdb with only in-frame sequences that have V and J called. A share of the clones is absent; for the studies checked, an unresolved V gene accounts for under half, and the remainder has no known explanation. The D gene and trimming were derived from the DNA, and the V and J assignments and clone size from that table. Across this sample there are more than 300,000 clones, with approximately 87% seen only once. Approximately 1.9% of the sample goes to the ten largest clones.

The receptor was derived from a man aged 35-49 years in a cohort exposed to, infected with or recovered from COVID-19 (not recorded which). The specimen sequenced was PBMCs or T cells enriched from blood (not recorded which). The chain couples TRBV29-1 to TRBJ2-1, with TRBD2 identical over 7 junction bases. The CDR3 in this case is CSVVAGVNEQFF. At the DNA level, the sequence is TGCAGCGTTGTTGCGGGAGTGAATGAGCAGTTCTTC.